The 29 T cell receptor beta chains listed next were all sequenced from one sample in a study of blood T cell repertoires in COVID-19. Method: immunoSEQ multiplex PCR; TCRdb's copy keeps in-frame clones and lacks some. The sample shows about 40,000 clones, over 75% of them seen only once. The sample was peripheral blood. Source of these receptors: a woman in her 70s with acute or convalescent COVID-19.

The chain is built from TRBV28 and TRBJ2-7; 11 bases agree with TRBD2. Germline V gives CDR1 MDHEN, CDR2 SYDVKM. Unmatched junction bases numbered 5, after V lost 6 bases and J lost 4 bases. The CDR3 totals 14 residues. The CDR3 bases are TGTGCCAGCAGAAAGACTAGCGGGGTGTACGAGCAGTACGTC. It is translated as CASRKTSGVYEQYV.

The V gene is TRBV10-3, the J gene TRBJ1-2; D might be TRBD1 (5 bases). Trimming shortened V by 4 bases and J by 0 bases, and 12 bases separated the two germline ends. CDR3 length: 15 residues. Germline V CDR1 and CDR2: ENHRY, SYGVKD. The CDR3 sequence is CAISGRGDSNYGYTF. CDR3 DNA: TGTGCCATCAGTGGGAGGGGTGACTCTAACTATGGCTACACCTTC.

J is TRBJ1-3 and V is TRBV19; D is perhaps TRBD1 (5 bases). This CDR3 contains 14 residues. Germline V gene data show CDR1 as LNHDA and CDR2 as SQIVND (reference sequence). The V end lost 3 bases, the J end lost 3 bases, and 9 bases lay between the germline ends. The CDR3 coding sequence is TGTGCCAGTAGTATCCGGGGGAGTGGAAACACCATATATTTT. This gives the protein CASSIRGSGNTIYF.

This clone was found once. The rearrangement joins TRBV5-1 to TRBJ2-1, with D maybe TRBD2 (6 bases). V shed 1 base and J shed 6 bases, with 11 bases lying between them. This CDR3 spans 14 amino acids. Germline V lookup: CDR1 SGHRS, CDR2 YFSETQ. This CDR3 is CASSLSGGFNEQFF. As DNA, the CDR3 is TGCGCCAGCAGCTTGTCCGGGGGTTTCAATGAGCAGTTCTTC. The entire variable domain, with the rest obtained from reference TRBV5-1 and TRBJ2-1, is as follows: KAGVTQTPRYLIKTRGQQVTLSCSPISGHRSVSWYQQTPGQGLQFLFEYFSETQRNKGNFPGRFSGRQFSNSRSEMNVSTLELGDSALYLCASSLSGGFNEQFFGPGTRLTVL.

The gene calls are TRBV5-1 and TRBJ1-1; D might be TRBD1 (5 bases). Trimming took 4 bases from V and 3 from J, leaving 13 bases between them. The germline CDR1 and CDR2 sequences are SGHRS and YFSETQ. The CDR3 totals 14 residues. CDR3 nucleotide sequence: TGCGCCAGCAGCAGCCTGTCGGGGGACACTGAAGCTTTCTTT. This gives the protein CASSSLSGDTEAFF.

V and J are TRBV19 and TRBJ2-5; TRBD1 matches 8 bases. The CDR3 covers 13 residues. With V trimmed by 5 bases and J by 4 bases, 3 bases remained unmatched. Germline values: CDR1 LNHDA, CDR2 SQIVND (reference sequence). The DNA for the CDR3 is TGTGCCAGTAGTTGGCAGGGGGCAGAGACCCAGTACTTC. Its protein is CASSWQGAETQYF.

The chain carries TRBV28 and TRBJ2-2; tentatively, D is TRBD2 (5 bases). CDR1 MDHEN and CDR2 SYDVKM come from the germline V gene. The CDR3 covers 13 residues. With 7 bases removed from V and 0 bases from J, the gap between germline ends came to 6 bases. The CDR3 region has the DNA TGTGCCAGCATCGGGACGAACACCGGGGAGCTGTTTTTT. Residues: CASIGTNTGELFF.

This chain joins TRBV11-2 and TRBJ2-1, with D perhaps matching TRBD2 (6 bases). V lost 5 bases and J lost 8, with 16 bases in between. Germline V CDR1 and CDR2: SGHAT, FQNNGV. The CDR3 spans 14 residues. This CDR3 is CASSQLEGPDEQFF. The CDR3 DNA reads as TGTGCCAGCAGCCAATTGGAGGGCCCCGATGAGCAGTTCTTC.

This sequence joins TRBV7-6 and TRBJ2-1, with TRBD2 identical over 11 bases. V shed 6 bases, J shed 5 bases, and the junction held 6 bases outside the gene matches. Germline-derived CDR1 and CDR2 are SGHVS and FNYEAQ. The CDR3 has 15 amino acids. Here the CDR3 reads CASSSPGLADNEQFF. As DNA, the CDR3 is TGTGCCAGCAGTTCCCCGGGACTAGCGGACAATGAGCAGTTCTTC.

The chain uses TRBV15 and TRBJ2-3, with 12 nucleotides matching TRBD2. Per the germline V gene, CDR1 is LNHNV and CDR2 is YYDKDF (reference sequence). The CDR3 spans 17 residues. The trim removed 1 base at V and 6 bases at J, leaving 8 bases unmatched. The chain's CDR3 is CATSRVRTSGIADTQYF. For the CDR3, the DNA is TGTGCCACCAGCAGAGTACGGACTAGCGGGATTGCGGATACGCAGTATTTT.

This clone showed up just once. This chain links TRBV10-3 with TRBJ1-1; the D is unclear. CDR1 is ENHRY and CDR2 is SYGVKD in the germline V gene. The CDR3 extends over 15 amino acids. Trimming took 7 bases from V and 4 from J, leaving 19 bases between them. The CDR3 DNA follows: TGTGCCATCACCGAAAGGGATTCGGGGAGCACTGAAGCTTTCTTT. This codes for CAITERDSGSTEAFF.

The J gene is TRBJ1-1, the V gene TRBV12-3 or TRBV12-4; 8 nucleotides agree with TRBD1. V lost 5 bases to trimming and J lost 6 bases; unmatched junction nucleotides: 5. CDR3 length equals 13 residues. The CDR3 sequence: CASSQDRGPEAFF. DNA of the CDR3: TGTGCCAGCAGTCAAGACAGGGGACCTGAAGCTTTCTTT.

V gene TRBV12-5 combines with J gene TRBJ2-1; 12 bases agree with TRBD2. The germline gives CDR1 LGHNT, CDR2 FRNRAP. The CDR3 loop spans 15 amino acids. V lost 4 bases and J lost 7; bases outside the gene matches: 5. This CDR3 reads CASGSGLAGSNEQFF. The CDR3 coding sequence is TGTGCTAGTGGTTCCGGACTAGCGGGGTCTAATGAGCAGTTCTTC.

The CDR3 sequence is CASSQGRFLSGELFF. DNA for the CDR3: TGCGCCAGCAGCCAAGGCAGGTTTTTGTCCGGGGAGCTGTTTTTT. The V call is TRBV4-3, the J call TRBJ2-2; D not certain. The germline V and J ends were trimmed by 1 base and 6 bases, with 12 bases remaining between them. The CDR3 is 15 amino acids. Germline values: CDR1 LGHNA, CDR2 YSLEER.

The V and J genes are TRBV7-2 and TRBJ1-6, with D tentatively TRBD1 (5 bases). The germline CDR1 and CDR2 sequences are SGHTA and FQGNSA. The ends were cut back, 0 bases at V and 7 bases at J, with 13 bases in the middle. The CDR3 is 16 amino acids. The CDR3 sequence is CASSLAVGRGNSPLHF. CDR3 coding DNA: TGTGCCAGCAGCTTAGCGGTCGGTAGGGGAAATTCACCCCTCCACTTT.

The V and J genes are TRBV6-1 and TRBJ2-4; 11 bases align to TRBD2. CDR1 and CDR2 from the germline V gene are MNHNS and SASEGT. The CDR3 has 15 residues. After removal of 2 bases from V and 12 bases from J, the junction contained 9 bases not matched to a gene. The CDR3 sequence is CASSERGRLAGTQYF. In DNA, the CDR3 is TGTGCCAGCAGTGAAAGAGGCCGACTAGCGGGGACTCAGTACTTC.

The chain links TRBV4-1 to TRBJ1-5; D gene unclear. V was cut by 0 bases and J by 7 bases, with 16 bases left in between. This CDR3 has 16 amino acids. From germline, CDR1 is MGHRA and CDR2 YSYEKL. CDR3 coding DNA: TGCGCCAGCAGCCAAGATAGCGGCTCTGAATGGCAGCCCCAGCATTTT. Encoded protein: CASSQDSGSEWQPQHF.

This clone occurred once. The chain couples TRBV7-9 to TRBJ2-3; D gene uncertain. Trimming removed 6 bases at V and 2 bases at J, with 9 bases between. The germline V gene encodes CDR1 SEHNR and CDR2 FQNEAQ (reference sequence). The CDR3 runs 13 residues. The DNA of the CDR3 is TGTGCCAGCAGGACACGAGACACAGATACGCAGTATTTT. Amino acid sequence: CASRTRDTDTQYF.

The gene calls are TRBV5-4 and TRBJ2-3; D not resolved. V lost 1 base, J lost 6 bases, and 3 bases lay in between. The CDR3 totals 11 residues. Germline CDR1 SGHNT, CDR2 YYREEE (reference sequence). CDR3 sequence: CASSLLDTQYF. DNA for the CDR3: TGTGCCAGCAGCTTGCTTGATACGCAGTATTTT.

The chain couples TRBV18 to TRBJ1-4; 8 bases are a match to TRBD1. Germline CDR1 reads KGHSH; CDR2 reads LQKENI. CDR3 length: 14 amino acids. The V gene end was trimmed by 3 bases and the J gene end by 7 bases; junction bases not matched to a gene: 4. The CDR3 nucleotides are TGTGCCAGCTCACCGAGGACAGGGTTTGAAAAACTGTTTTTT. Amino acid sequence: CASSPRTGFEKLFF.

This clone was observed once. The rearrangement joins TRBV11-3 to TRBJ1-4; D may be TRBD1 (5 bases). The length of the CDR3 is 16 residues. V was clipped by 2 bases and J by 5 bases, with 15 bases between them. Germline values: CDR1 SGHNT, CDR2 YENEEA. The CDR3 coding sequence is TGTGCCAGCAGCTTATTCCCCGACAAGGGGAATGAAAAACTGTTTTTT. Protein product: CASSLFPDKGNEKLFF.

V usage is TRBV7-8 and J usage is TRBJ2-5; 13 positions match TRBD2. The junction had 3 bases not matched to a gene; V was cut back by 4 bases and J by 4 bases. This CDR3 is 15 amino acids long. Germline V CDR1 and CDR2: SGHVS, FQNEAQ. CDR3 amino acids: CASSSGLAGTETQYF. The CDR3 DNA follows: TGTGCCAGCAGCTCGGGACTAGCGGGGACAGAGACCCAGTACTTC. The whole variable domain, remainder taken from reference TRBV7-8 and TRBJ2-5, is GAGVSQSPRYKVAKRGQDVALRCDPISGHVSLFWYQQALGQGPEFLTYFQNEAQLDKSGLPSDRFFAERPEGSVSTLKIQRTQQEDSAVYLCASSSGLAGTETQYFGPGTRLLVL.

The CDR3 bases are TGTGCCAGCAGAAAAGGGACTTACACTGAAGCTTTCTTT. It encodes CASRKGTYTEAFF. The chain combines TRBV6-5 with TRBJ1-1; possible D gene TRBD1, 5 bases. The CDR3 runs 13 residues. Trimming pared 6 bases from V and 3 bases from J, leaving 11 bases between. Germline CDR1 reads MNHEY; CDR2 reads SVGAGI.

V and J are TRBV20-1 and TRBJ1-2; no definite D call. The germline V and J ends were trimmed by 4 bases and 5 bases, with 5 bases remaining between them. This CDR3 contains 10 residues. The germline CDR1 and CDR2 sequences are DFQATT and SNEGSKA (reference sequence). CDR3 sequence: CSATEYGYTF. The CDR3 DNA reads TGCAGTGCTACGGAGTATGGCTACACCTTC.

The chain recombines TRBV5-6 with TRBJ2-1; D is possibly TRBD2 (5 bases). V dropped 5 bases and J dropped 9 bases, with 21 bases sitting between them. The CDR3 contains 15 residues. Germline V gene lookup returns CDR1 SGHDT and CDR2 YYEEEE. This CDR3 is CASRLRQFMGSEQFF. For the CDR3, the DNA is TGTGCCAGCAGACTGCGCCAGTTCATGGGGAGTGAGCAGTTCTTC.

J is TRBJ2-1 and V is TRBV7-2, with 7 nucleotides matching TRBD2. This CDR3 comprises 15 residues. The V gene end was trimmed by 8 bases and the J gene end by 3 bases; junction bases not matched to a gene: 10. Germline V gene data show CDR1 as SGHTA and CDR2 as FQGNSA. The CDR3 nucleotides are TGTGCCAGCTCAACTTTACGGGGGGACTACAATGAGCAGTTCTTC. As protein: CASSTLRGDYNEQFF.

The genes are TRBV4-3 and TRBJ2-3; TRBD1 agrees at 7 bases. Germline CDR1 and CDR2: LGHNA and YSLEER. J gave up 2 bases and V 0 bases, and 5 bases lay outside the gene matches. The CDR3 loop spans 16 amino acids. The CDR3 sequence: CASSQDWDSHTDTQYF. DNA for the CDR3: TGCGCCAGCAGCCAAGATTGGGACAGCCACACAGATACGCAGTATTTT.

The chain joins TRBV7-2 to TRBJ2-1; possible D gene TRBD1, 6 bases. Germline V gives CDR1 SGHTA, CDR2 FQGNSA. Trimming cost V 1 base and J 10 bases, with 11 bases left between them. This CDR3 spans 13 amino acids. CDR3 DNA sequence: TGTGCCAGCAGCTTAGATTGGCAGGGGGAGCAGTTCTTC. Translation gives CASSLDWQGEQFF.

This chain connects TRBV3-1 (or the pseudogene TRBV3-2) to TRBJ1-5; D is uncertain. Between the trimmed V and J ends, which lost 5 bases and 3 bases, there was a span of 11 bases. Germline lookup yields CDR1 LGHDT and CDR2 YNNKEL (reference sequence). The CDR3 has 14 residues. In DNA, the CDR3 is TGTGCCAGCAGCGCCCGGAGGGTCAATCAGCCCCAGCATTTT. It translates to CASSARRVNQPQHF.